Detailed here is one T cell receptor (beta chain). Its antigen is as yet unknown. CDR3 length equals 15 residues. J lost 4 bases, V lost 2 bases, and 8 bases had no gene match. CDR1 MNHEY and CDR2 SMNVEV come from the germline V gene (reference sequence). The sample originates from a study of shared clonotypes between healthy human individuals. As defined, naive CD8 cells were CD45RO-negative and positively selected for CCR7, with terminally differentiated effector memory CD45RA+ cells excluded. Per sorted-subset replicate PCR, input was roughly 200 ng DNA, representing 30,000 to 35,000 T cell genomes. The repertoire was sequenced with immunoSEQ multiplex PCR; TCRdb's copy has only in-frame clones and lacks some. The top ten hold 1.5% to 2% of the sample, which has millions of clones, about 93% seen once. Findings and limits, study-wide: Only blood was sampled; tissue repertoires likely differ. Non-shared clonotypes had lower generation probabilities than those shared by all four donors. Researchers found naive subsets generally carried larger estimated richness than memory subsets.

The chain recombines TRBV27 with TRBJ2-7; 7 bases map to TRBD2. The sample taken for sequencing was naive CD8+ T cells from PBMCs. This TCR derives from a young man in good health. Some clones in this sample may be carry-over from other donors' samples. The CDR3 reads CASSLGGSLIYEQYF. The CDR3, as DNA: TGTGCCAGCAGTTTAGGCGGGAGTCTTATTTACGAGCAGTACTTC.